This T cell receptor beta chain was recovered during a study of cytomegalovirus exposure and HLA in healthy donors. The CDR3 has 16 residues. Per the germline V gene, CDR1 is MDHEN and CDR2 is SYDVKM. Trimming removed 6 bases at V and 5 bases at J, with 22 bases between. The PCR ran on 60 Vbeta and 13 Jbeta primers. Clones were sequenced by immunoSEQ multiplex PCR, and TCRdb holds only the in-frame ones, with some missing. The data show approximately 180,000 clones, 75% to 85% seen once. With respect to this clone: The antigen is undetermined.

While unrecorded immune exposures were likely, the donors were nominally healthy when sampled. Findings and limits, study-wide: Donors were assumed by presence/absence analyses to have roughly uniform sequencing depth. Sequencing likely produced, as an artifact, a cluster of highly shared sequence variants.

This rearrangement joins TRBV28 to TRBJ1-1, with D perhaps TRBD1 (6 bases). The sequenced sample was PBMCs. This receptor was obtained from a man younger than 40 in good health and CMV-seropositive. The CDR3 DNA reads as TGTGCCAGCAGCGGGATGGAGGGGGGGGGAAATACTGAAGCTTTCTTT. Amino acid sequence: CASSGMEGGGNTEAFF. Together with reference TRBV28 and TRBJ1-1, the CDR3 gives the full variable domain: DVKVTQSSRYLVKRTGEKVFLECVQDMDHENMFWYRQDPGLGLRLIYFSYDVKMKEKGDIPEGYSVSREKKERFSLILESASTNQTSMYLCASSGMEGGGNTEAFFGQGTRLTVV.